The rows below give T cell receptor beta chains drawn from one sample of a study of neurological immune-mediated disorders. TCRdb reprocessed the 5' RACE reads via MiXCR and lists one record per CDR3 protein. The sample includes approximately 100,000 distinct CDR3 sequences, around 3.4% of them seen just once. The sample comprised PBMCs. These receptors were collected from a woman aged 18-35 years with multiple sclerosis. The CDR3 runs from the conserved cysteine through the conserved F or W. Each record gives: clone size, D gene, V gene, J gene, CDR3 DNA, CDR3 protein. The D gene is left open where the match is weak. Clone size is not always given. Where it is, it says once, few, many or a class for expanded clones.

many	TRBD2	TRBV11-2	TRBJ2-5	TGTGCCAGCAGCTTGCTTGTTAGCGGGGTTGAGACCCAGTACTTC	CASSLLVSGVETQYF
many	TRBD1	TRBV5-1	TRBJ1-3	TGCGCCAGCAGTGGGGGCCGACAGGGGGCTGGAAACACCATATATTTT	CASSGGRQGAGNTIYF
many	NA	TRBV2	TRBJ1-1	TGTGCCAGCAGTGAATTGGTCAGGTCTATTGAAGCTTTCTTT	CASSELVRSIEAFF
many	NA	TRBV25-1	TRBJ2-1	TGTGCCAGCAGTCCATACTACGGCAATGAGCAGTTCTTC	CASSPYYGNEQFF
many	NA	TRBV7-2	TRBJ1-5	TGTGCCAGCAGCAGTTCACTCTCGTTGTATAGCAATCAGCCCCAGCATTTT	CASSSSLSLYSNQPQHF
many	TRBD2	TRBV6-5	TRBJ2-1	TGTGCCAGCAGGACCATGGCGGGGGGGCGGAATGAGCAGTTCTTC	CASRTMAGGRNEQFF
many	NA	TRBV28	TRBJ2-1	TGTGCCAGCACCACAGGGTCAAATGAGCAGTTCTTC	CASTTGSNEQFF
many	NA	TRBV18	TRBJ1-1	TGTGCCAGCTCAGTGGGGCAGGAAGCTTTCTTT	CASSVGQEAFF
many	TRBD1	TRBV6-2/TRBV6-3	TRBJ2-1	TGTGCCAGCAGTCAGGACAGGAAATTATACAATGAGCAGTTCTTC	CASSQDRKLYNEQFF
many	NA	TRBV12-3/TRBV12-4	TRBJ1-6	TGTGCCAGCAGTGTACTGGAGCGTTATTCACCCCTCCACTTT	CASSVLERYSPLHF
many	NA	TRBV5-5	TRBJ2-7	TGTGCCAGCAGCCCTTACTACGAGCAGTACTTC	CASSPYYEQYF
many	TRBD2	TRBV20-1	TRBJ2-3	TGCAGTGCTAGAGATTTAGGTAGCGGGACGGCAGATACGCAGTATTTT	CSARDLGSGTADTQYF
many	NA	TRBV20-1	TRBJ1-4	TGCAGTGCTAGAGGCGGGGGCGGAGGTGAAAAACTGTTTTTT	CSARGGGGGEKLFF
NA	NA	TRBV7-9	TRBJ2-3	TGTGCCAGCAGCCTCTCGGAACTAGTCAATACGCAGTATTTT	CASSLSELVNTQYF
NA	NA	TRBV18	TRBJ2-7	TGTGCCAGCTCACCTATGGGACATCAGAGAGAGCTGTACTTC	CASSPMGHQRELYF
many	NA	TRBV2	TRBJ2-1	TGTGCCAGCAGTGGAGGGGGTGGGAGCTCCTACAATGAGCAGTTCTTC	CASSGGGGSSYNEQFF
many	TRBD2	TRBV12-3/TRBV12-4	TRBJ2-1	TGTGCCAGCAGTAACAGCGGGGTCGGGTACAATGAGCAGTTCTTC	CASSNSGVGYNEQFF
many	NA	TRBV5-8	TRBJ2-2	TGTGCCAGTACCACAGGGAATATGAACGGCGGGGAGCTGTTTTTT	CASTTGNMNGGELFF
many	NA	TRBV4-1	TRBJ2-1	TGCGCCAGCAGCGCTCGGACCCTCGGGTATGAGCAGTTCTTC	CASSARTLGYEQFF
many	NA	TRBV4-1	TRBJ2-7	TGCGCCAGCAGTCCCTCGGGTTTGTCCTACGAGCAGTACTTC	CASSPSGLSYEQYF
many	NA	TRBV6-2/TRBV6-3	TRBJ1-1	TGTGCCAGCAGTTACATCCCGAACACTGAAGCTTTCTTT	CASSYIPNTEAFF
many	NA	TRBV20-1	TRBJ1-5	TGCAGTGCTAGCCTCATACAAGGCAATCAGCCCCAGCATTTT	CSASLIQGNQPQHF
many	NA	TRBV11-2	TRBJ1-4	TGTGCCAGCAGCTTAAAATCTGGACACGGGACTAATGAAAAACTGTTTTTT	CASSLKSGHGTNEKLFF
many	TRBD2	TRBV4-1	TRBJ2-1	TGCGCCAGCAGCCAAGCGGCTAGCGGGGGGCCTTTCTCCTACAATGAGCAGTTCTTC	CASSQAASGGPFSYNEQFF
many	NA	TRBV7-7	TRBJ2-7	TGTGCCAGCAGCCCGGGACCTAACTACGAGCAGTACTTC	CASSPGPNYEQYF
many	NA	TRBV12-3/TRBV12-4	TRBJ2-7	TGTGCCAGCAGTCAGAGGGGGGACGCTTACGAGCAGTACTTC	CASSQRGDAYEQYF
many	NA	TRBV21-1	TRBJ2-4	TGTGCCAGCAGCAGGCGCAGAGACCTCCTCGCCAAAAACATTCAGTACTTC	CASSRRRDLLAKNIQYF
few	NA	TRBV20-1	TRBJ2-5	TGCAGTGCCCCGAGGAACGGGGAGACCCAGTACTTC	CSAPRNGETQYF
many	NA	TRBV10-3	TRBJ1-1	TGTGCCATCAGTATTGGCCCAAGGGGCGATAACACTGAAGCTTTCTTT	CAISIGPRGDNTEAFF
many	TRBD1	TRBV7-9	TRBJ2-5	TGTGCCAGCAGCATCAGGGGGAGAGAGACCCAGTACTTC	CASSIRGRETQYF
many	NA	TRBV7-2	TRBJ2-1	TGTGCCAGCAGCTTGCTAGCGTGGGCGGGGAATGAGCAGTTCTTC	CASSLLAWAGNEQFF
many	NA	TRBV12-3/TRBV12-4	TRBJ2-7	TGTGCCAGCAGTTTTAATTCGGGAGTGGTAGAGCAGTACTTC	CASSFNSGVVEQYF
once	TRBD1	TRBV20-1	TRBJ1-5	TGCAGTGCTAGAGATAAGGAAGGGGGCCCCAGTCAGCCCCAGCATTTT	CSARDKEGGPSQPQHF
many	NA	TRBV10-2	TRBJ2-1	TGCGCCAGCAGTGGACCTTTTCGCGCTTACAATGAGCAGTTCTTC	CASSGPFRAYNEQFF
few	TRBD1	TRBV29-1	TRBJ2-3	TGCAGCGTCCAGACAGGGGTAAACACAGATACGCAGTATTTT	CSVQTGVNTDTQYF
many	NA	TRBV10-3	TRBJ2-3	TGTGCCATCAGTGATGGGTTGGGTTATCCCGGCACAGATACGCAGTATTTT	CAISDGLGYPGTDTQYF
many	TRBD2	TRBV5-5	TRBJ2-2	TGTGCCAGCAGCGACGGACTAGCGGGCGTCACCGGGGAGCTGTTTTTT	CASSDGLAGVTGELFF
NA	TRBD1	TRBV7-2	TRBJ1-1	TGTGCCAGCAGCCCCCCGGGACAGGGAAGGGCTGAAGCTTTCTTT	CASSPPGQGRAEAFF
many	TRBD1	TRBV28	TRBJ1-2	TGTGCCAGCAGTTCGGGACAGGGAAACGGCTACACCTTC	CASSSGQGNGYTF
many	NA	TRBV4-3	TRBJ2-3	TGCGCCAGCAGCCAAGAATGGGGGAGTGATAGCACAGATACGCAGTATTTT	CASSQEWGSDSTDTQYF
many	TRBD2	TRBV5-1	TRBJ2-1	TGCGCCAGCAGCTCTGGTGCGGGGGGGGATGAGCAGTTCTTC	CASSSGAGGDEQFF
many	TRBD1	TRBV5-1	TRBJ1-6	TGCGCCAGCAGCTCGACAGGGGAAAATTCACCCCTCCACTTT	CASSSTGENSPLHF